This T cell receptor (beta chain) was recorded in a study of cytomegalovirus exposure and HLA in healthy donors. General study points: As a later analysis revealed, most CMV-associated TCR beta chains appeared HLA-restricted. When analyzed later, a missense DCLRE1C variant was found to be linked to TCR beta V- and J-gene trimming. Most TCR beta V segments were productive about 87% or about 30% of the time in an earlier analysis.

Primers included in the PCR were 60 Vbeta and 13 Jbeta primers. This table comes from immunoSEQ multiplex PCR, and its TCRdb copy is limited to in-frame clones, with some not included. The top ten hold about 2.5% of the sample, which has around 280,000 clones, roughly 90% seen once. The germline V gene has CDR1 SGHRS and CDR2 YFSETQ. The V gene end was trimmed by 4 bases and the J gene end by 3 bases; junction bases not matched to a gene: 6. The length of the CDR3 is 16 residues. Of note for this clone: Its antigen is undetermined.

The origin of this receptor is a woman in her late teens or twenties in good health and CMV-seronegative. Sequencing was performed on PBMCs. This chain connects TRBV5-1 to TRBJ2-6; 8 bases are a match to TRBD1. For the CDR3, the DNA is TGCGCCAGCAGCGTATACAGGGGGTATGGGGCCAACGTCCTGACTTTC. As protein: CASSVYRGYGANVLTF.